This T cell receptor (beta chain) originates from a study of T cell responses to AZD1222 COVID-19 vaccine. Overall study: Pooling was applied to second doses at about 4 or about 12 weeks. Overall study findings and caveats: Baseline seropositivity characterized only 5 to 7 AZD1222 recipients.

Germline V CDR1 and CDR2: SEHNR, FQNEAQ (reference sequence). V dropped 4 bases and J dropped 5 bases, with 12 bases sitting between them. The CDR3 consists of 15 residues. With respect to this clone: Its antigen is unidentified.

Assay used: immunoSEQ multiplex PCR; TCRdb lists only in-frame clones, some missing. The sample has 150,000 to 160,000 clones; around 90% are singletons. The sequences come from peripheral blood, collected on day 0 of AZD1222 vaccination. This chain uses TRBV7-9 with TRBJ1-6; D is perhaps TRBD1 (5 bases). The receptor's source is an adult in good health. The CDR3 region is CASSSDGAHNSPLHF. The CDR3 DNA reads as TGTGCCAGCAGCTCAGACGGGGCCCATAATTCACCCCTCCACTTT.